The rows below give T cell receptor beta chains drawn from one sample of a study of T cells in Graves' hyperthyroidism and ophthalmopathy. TCRdb fed the multiplex PCR reads into MiXCR, producing one record per CDR3 protein. This sample has approximately 510,000 distinct CDR3 sequences, with about a fifth found just once. The sequencing sample was made of blood. These receptors came from a man aged 18 to 35 with Graves' hyperthyroidism. Each CDR3 is given with its conserved first and last residue. The D gene is left open where the match is weak. Part of the rows lack a size; the others show once, few, many or a class for expanded clones.

d_gene: TRBD1
v_gene: TRBV6-1
abundance: NA
j_gene: TRBJ1-5
CDR3nt: TGTGCCAGCAATGAGCCGGGACAGGGGGTCACCAATCAGCCCCAGCATTTT
CDR3aa: CASNEPGQGVTNQPQHF

d_gene: NA
v_gene: TRBV7-6
abundance: many
j_gene: TRBJ1-5
CDR3nt: TGTGCCAGCAGCTCGGGACTCGATCAGCCCCAGCATTTT
CDR3aa: CASSSGLDQPQHF

d_gene: NA
v_gene: TRBV20-1
abundance: few
j_gene: TRBJ1-2
CDR3nt: TGCAGTGCTAGAGAAAAGGGGTCGGCAGGGAACAACTATGGCTACACCTTC
CDR3aa: CSAREKGSAGNNYGYTF

d_gene: NA
v_gene: TRBV7-8
abundance: few
j_gene: TRBJ1-6
CDR3nt: TGTGCCAGCAGCACAGACAGGATTAGGGGTAATTCACCCCTCCACTTT
CDR3aa: CASSTDRIRGNSPLHF

d_gene: TRBD1
v_gene: TRBV12-3/TRBV12-4
abundance: many
j_gene: TRBJ1-5
CDR3nt: TGTGCCAGCAGTTTAGGGACAGGGAGTAATTGGCCCCAGCATTTT
CDR3aa: CASSLGTGSNWPQHF

d_gene: TRBD2
v_gene: TRBV5-1
abundance: many
j_gene: TRBJ2-2
CDR3nt: TGCGCCAGCAGCTTGCTCGATGGGGAGGGCACCGGGGAGCTGTTTTTT
CDR3aa: CASSLLDGEGTGELFF

d_gene: TRBD2
v_gene: TRBV20-1
abundance: few
j_gene: TRBJ2-5
CDR3nt: TGCAGTGCTTATAATAGCGGGGGCGCGGAGACCCAGTACTTC
CDR3aa: CSAYNSGGAETQYF

d_gene: NA
v_gene: TRBV12-3/TRBV12-4
abundance: many
j_gene: TRBJ1-1
CDR3nt: TGTGCCAGCAGTCAGGGGCGGATATTACGGAGGATCTTT
CDR3aa: CASSQGRILRRIF

d_gene: NA
v_gene: TRBV27
abundance: many
j_gene: TRBJ2-2
CDR3nt: TGTGCCAGCAGTTTTAACGGGGGAACCGGGGAGCTGTTTTTT
CDR3aa: CASSFNGGTGELFF

d_gene: NA
v_gene: TRBV11-2
abundance: many
j_gene: TRBJ2-7
CDR3nt: TGTGCCAGCAGCTTGTTCGGGTTGAGCTCCTACGAGCAGTACTTC
CDR3aa: CASSLFGLSSYEQYF

d_gene: NA
v_gene: TRBV6-1
abundance: once
j_gene: TRBJ1-5
CDR3nt: TGTGCCAGCAGTGAAGGGCTTGGGGGCATGGGGCCCCAGCATTTT
CDR3aa: CASSEGLGGMGPQHF

d_gene: NA
v_gene: TRBV6-1
abundance: many
j_gene: TRBJ2-2
CDR3nt: TGTGCCAGCAGTCCCCTAGTGGTTCCCGGGGAGCTGTTTTTT
CDR3aa: CASSPLVVPGELFF

d_gene: TRBD1
v_gene: TRBV6-2/TRBV6-3
abundance: NA
j_gene: TRBJ1-1
CDR3nt: TGTGCCAGCAGTGGGCGGGACAGGGGGACTAACACTGAAGCTTTCTTT
CDR3aa: CASSGRDRGTNTEAFF

d_gene: TRBD2
v_gene: TRBV28
abundance: many
j_gene: TRBJ2-7
CDR3nt: TGTGCCAGCAGTTCGGCGGGGGTTACGCCATACGAGCAGTACTTC
CDR3aa: CASSSAGVTPYEQYF

d_gene: TRBD1
v_gene: TRBV6-5
abundance: many
j_gene: TRBJ1-3
CDR3nt: TGTGCCAGCAGTTACTCTTCGAGACAGGGGAACACCATATATTTT
CDR3aa: CASSYSSRQGNTIYF

d_gene: TRBD1
v_gene: TRBV15
abundance: NA
j_gene: TRBJ1-1
CDR3nt: TGTGCCACCAGCAGAGGTAATAAGGGACAGAGGGTCACTGAAGCTTTCTTT
CDR3aa: CATSRGNKGQRVTEAFF

d_gene: TRBD1
v_gene: TRBV19
abundance: many
j_gene: TRBJ2-7
CDR3nt: TGTGCCACCGAGACAGGGGTGGAGGGCGAGCAGTACTTC
CDR3aa: CATETGVEGEQYF

d_gene: NA
v_gene: TRBV11-2
abundance: NA
j_gene: TRBJ2-2
CDR3nt: TGTGCCAGCAGCTTAGATGTGGCGTTGAACACCGGGGAGCTGTTTTTT
CDR3aa: CASSLDVALNTGELFF

d_gene: TRBD1
v_gene: TRBV6-5
abundance: many
j_gene: TRBJ2-5
CDR3nt: TGTGCCAGCAGAGGGGACAGGGGGCGGGGGACCCAGTACTTC
CDR3aa: CASRGDRGRGTQYF

d_gene: NA
v_gene: TRBV19
abundance: NA
j_gene: TRBJ1-1
CDR3nt: TGTGCCAGTAGCCCGGATTGGCCGAACACTGAAGCTCTCTTT
CDR3aa: CASSPDWPNTEALF

d_gene: NA
v_gene: TRBV5-5
abundance: many
j_gene: TRBJ2-2
CDR3nt: TGTGCCAGCAGCTTCAGGGGAACGGACACCGGGGAGCTGTTTTTT
CDR3aa: CASSFRGTDTGELFF

d_gene: TRBD1
v_gene: TRBV18
abundance: few
j_gene: TRBJ1-3
CDR3nt: TGTGCCAGCTCACCCCCCGAGACAGGGGGAAACACCATATATTTT
CDR3aa: CASSPPETGGNTIYF

d_gene: TRBD2
v_gene: TRBV27
abundance: many
j_gene: TRBJ2-2
CDR3nt: TGTGCCAGCAGGGGGCGGGGGAGTACCGGGGAGCTGTTTTTT
CDR3aa: CASRGRGSTGELFF

d_gene: NA
v_gene: TRBV6-1
abundance: many
j_gene: TRBJ1-5
CDR3nt: TGTGCCAGCAGTGACGACCGTGCCTTCGGTCAGCCCCAGCATTTT
CDR3aa: CASSDDRAFGQPQHF

d_gene: NA
v_gene: TRBV27
abundance: NA
j_gene: TRBJ1-1
CDR3nt: TGTGCCAGCAGTAAAGAAGGGCCCTCTCGAGTGACAAACACTGAAGCTTTCTTT
CDR3aa: CASSKEGPSRVTNTEAFF

d_gene: NA
v_gene: TRBV2
abundance: many
j_gene: TRBJ2-7
CDR3nt: TGTGCCAGCAGTGATCGGTGGATTGGATACGAGCAGTACTTC
CDR3aa: CASSDRWIGYEQYF

d_gene: NA
v_gene: TRBV6-8
abundance: many
j_gene: TRBJ1-2
CDR3nt: TGTGCCAGCAGTTACCCCGGACAGCCGTATGGCTACACCTTC
CDR3aa: CASSYPGQPYGYTF

d_gene: NA
v_gene: TRBV28
abundance: few
j_gene: TRBJ2-7
CDR3nt: TGTGCCAGCAGCTCAGGGGAGCTGGACATGGTATGGGCGTACGAGCAGTACTTC
CDR3aa: CASSSGELDMVWAYEQYF

d_gene: NA
v_gene: TRBV6-2/TRBV6-3
abundance: NA
j_gene: TRBJ1-1
CDR3nt: TGTGCCAGCAGTTACGGGACACGAAATCGGAACACTGAAGCTTTCTTT
CDR3aa: CASSYGTRNRNTEAFF

d_gene: NA
v_gene: TRBV6-1
abundance: NA
j_gene: TRBJ2-7
CDR3nt: TGTGCCAGCAGTGTTCACGGGGGCCTCTACGAGCAGTACTTC
CDR3aa: CASSVHGGLYEQYF

d_gene: NA
v_gene: TRBV7-8
abundance: many
j_gene: TRBJ1-5
CDR3nt: TGTGCCAGCAGCTCCGGGCTCATCCCTATACATAGCAATCAGCCCCAGCATTTT
CDR3aa: CASSSGLIPIHSNQPQHF

d_gene: NA
v_gene: TRBV4-1
abundance: NA
j_gene: TRBJ1-2
CDR3nt: TGCGCCAGCAGCCAAGAGAGAGAGGTGGTCTATGGCTACACCTTC
CDR3aa: CASSQEREVVYGYTF

d_gene: TRBD1
v_gene: TRBV2
abundance: many
j_gene: TRBJ1-5
CDR3nt: TGTGCCAGCAGGGAAACAGGGGGTAGCAATCAGCCCCAGCATTTT
CDR3aa: CASRETGGSNQPQHF

d_gene: NA
v_gene: TRBV7-2
abundance: many
j_gene: TRBJ1-1
CDR3nt: TGTGCCAGCAGCCCCCGACCCTCGACTGAAGCTTTCTTT
CDR3aa: CASSPRPSTEAFF

d_gene: NA
v_gene: TRBV15
abundance: many
j_gene: TRBJ2-5
CDR3nt: TGTGCCACCAGCAGAGAGGGGGTCCAAGAGACCCAGTACTTC
CDR3aa: CATSREGVQETQYF

d_gene: TRBD2
v_gene: TRBV6-5
abundance: many
j_gene: TRBJ2-7
CDR3nt: TGTGCCAGCAGTCCGGGCGGGGGGGATGAGCAGTACTTC
CDR3aa: CASSPGGGDEQYF

d_gene: TRBD1
v_gene: TRBV28
abundance: NA
j_gene: TRBJ1-2
CDR3nt: TGTGCCAGCAGTTCGTCCGGTGGGACAGGTCCTCACTATGGCTACACCTTC
CDR3aa: CASSSSGGTGPHYGYTF

d_gene: TRBD2
v_gene: TRBV6-1
abundance: NA
j_gene: TRBJ2-7
CDR3nt: TGTGCCAGCACCCGAGGGACTAGCGGGACCACCTACGAGCAGTACTTC
CDR3aa: CASTRGTSGTTYEQYF

d_gene: NA
v_gene: TRBV6-1
abundance: many
j_gene: TRBJ2-7
CDR3nt: TGTGCCAGCAGTCCGAGGTCCAGCTCCTACGAGCAGTACTTC
CDR3aa: CASSPRSSSYEQYF

d_gene: NA
v_gene: TRBV28
abundance: many
j_gene: TRBJ2-4
CDR3nt: TGTGCCAGCAGTTTGGAGGGGACCAAAAACATTCAGTACTTC
CDR3aa: CASSLEGTKNIQYF

d_gene: TRBD1
v_gene: TRBV6-2/TRBV6-3
abundance: NA
j_gene: TRBJ1-2
CDR3nt: TGTGCCAGCAACTTCCTACAGGGGGCTGACTATGGCTACACCTTC
CDR3aa: CASNFLQGADYGYTF

d_gene: TRBD1
v_gene: TRBV28
abundance: few
j_gene: TRBJ1-5
CDR3nt: TGTGCCAGCAGTTCCACAGGGGGCTCCAACAATCAGCCCCAGCATTTT
CDR3aa: CASSSTGGSNNQPQHF

d_gene: NA
v_gene: TRBV6-5
abundance: NA
j_gene: TRBJ1-1
CDR3nt: TGTGCCAGCAGTTACGGGGCACGGGGGGCTGAAGCTTTCTTT
CDR3aa: CASSYGARGAEAFF

d_gene: NA
v_gene: TRBV15
abundance: many
j_gene: TRBJ1-5
CDR3nt: TGTGCCACCAGCAGAGCCCGGGACTCCCGGGCGGTTAGCAATCAGCCCCAGCATTTT
CDR3aa: CATSRARDSRAVSNQPQHF

d_gene: NA
v_gene: TRBV6-1
abundance: NA
j_gene: TRBJ1-2
CDR3nt: TGTGCCAGCAGCAAACTCGGGTCGCTCTATGGCTACACCTTC
CDR3aa: CASSKLGSLYGYTF

d_gene: NA
v_gene: TRBV2
abundance: many
j_gene: TRBJ1-5
CDR3nt: TGTGCCAGCAGACAGTATAGCAATCAGCCCCAGCATTTT
CDR3aa: CASRQYSNQPQHF

d_gene: NA
v_gene: TRBV19
abundance: few
j_gene: TRBJ1-1
CDR3nt: TGTGCCAGTAGTATTGTACCCGACGGGACTGAAGCTTTCTTT
CDR3aa: CASSIVPDGTEAFF

d_gene: NA
v_gene: TRBV7-8
abundance: many
j_gene: TRBJ1-5
CDR3nt: TGTGCCAGCAGCTTAGCCCCTAGGGGAGGCGGCAATCAGCCCCAGCATTTT
CDR3aa: CASSLAPRGGGNQPQHF

d_gene: NA
v_gene: TRBV28
abundance: NA
j_gene: TRBJ1-1
CDR3nt: TGTGCCAGCAGTCAGAGGATGAAAGCTTTCTTT
CDR3aa: CASSQRMKAFF